This T cell receptor beta chain was found in a study of blood T cell repertoires in COVID-19. Study-wide background: Whether acute or convalescent, the COVID-19 samples came from the United States, Italy and Spain. Sources were T cells, B-cell-depleted T cells, or PBMCs; the material itself was cDNA or gDNA.

In the authors' workflow: Reference gene primer amplification in the assay estimated nucleated cell counts. The data were produced by immunoSEQ multiplex PCR, yet TCRdb's version contains in-frame clones alone and is incomplete. Clone size and the V and J calls come from that table; the DNA yielded D and trimming. The sample records hundreds of thousands of clones, approximately 85% being singletons. Unmatched junction bases numbered 3, after V lost 4 bases and J lost 5 bases. The CDR3 covers 14 residues. Germline CDR1 is WSHSY and CDR2 is SAAADI. The receptor comes from a man in his forties or fifties with COVID-19, enrolled during active disease. The chain has TRBV10-2 and TRBJ1-4, with TRBD1 identical over 8 bases. The sample consisted of peripheral blood. The CDR3 here is CASSGTGQNEKLFF. The CDR3 nucleotides are TGCGCCAGCAGTGGGACAGGGCAAAATGAAAAACTGTTTTTT.